A selection of T cell receptor beta chains follows, all from one sample in a study of technical replicates of blood from a few donors. The method was immunoSEQ multiplex PCR; TCRdb's version includes in-frame clones alone and lacks a portion of them. The sample holds around 85,000 clones, roughly 94% seen once. Sequencing input: T cells isolated from PBMCs. These receptors all stem from a human donor in good health. Each CDR3 is given with its conserved first and last residue. D genes are given only for firm matches. The listing skips clone size in some rows; elsewhere it reads once, few, many or a size class.

d_call: NA
j_call: TRBJ2-6
clone_size: NA
v_call: TRBV6-6
cdr3_aa: CASTPGSGTGANVLTF
cdr3_nt: TGTGCCAGCACCCCCGGCAGCGGCACTGGGGCCAACGTCCTGACTTTC

d_call: TRBD1
j_call: TRBJ1-4
clone_size: NA
v_call: TRBV28
cdr3_aa: CASSPSQGAPSNEKLFF
cdr3_nt: TGTGCCAGCAGTCCGTCCCAGGGGGCACCTAGTAATGAAAAACTGTTTTTT

d_call: TRBD1
j_call: TRBJ2-1
clone_size: NA
v_call: TRBV9
cdr3_aa: CASSVALGGSTYNEQFF
cdr3_nt: TGTGCCAGCAGCGTCGCCCTAGGGGGCTCGACCTACAATGAGCAGTTCTTC

d_call: TRBD2
j_call: TRBJ2-1
clone_size: NA
v_call: TRBV5-6
cdr3_aa: CASLGLAGGKEQFF
cdr3_nt: TGTGCCAGCTTAGGACTAGCGGGGGGGAAGGAGCAGTTCTTC

d_call: TRBD2
j_call: TRBJ2-5
clone_size: NA
v_call: TRBV11-3
cdr3_aa: CASGLAGAQETQYF
cdr3_nt: TGTGCCAGCGGACTAGCGGGGGCCCAAGAGACCCAGTACTTC

d_call: TRBD1
j_call: TRBJ1-2
clone_size: NA
v_call: TRBV10-3
cdr3_aa: CAIRTTGEVYGYTF
cdr3_nt: TGTGCCATCAGAACGACAGGGGAGGTCTATGGCTACACCTTC

d_call: NA
j_call: TRBJ1-2
clone_size: NA
v_call: TRBV7-9
cdr3_aa: CASSFGQPSGYTF
cdr3_nt: TGTGCCAGCAGCTTTGGACAGCCCAGTGGCTACACCTTC

d_call: NA
j_call: TRBJ2-7
clone_size: NA
v_call: TRBV11-1
cdr3_aa: CASSYRAGAEQYF
cdr3_nt: TGTGCCAGCAGCTACCGTGCAGGGGCCGAGCAGTACTTC

d_call: TRBD1
j_call: TRBJ1-1
clone_size: NA
v_call: TRBV28
cdr3_aa: CASRPGGPSTEAFF
cdr3_nt: TGTGCCAGCAGACCAGGGGGCCCGAGCACTGAAGCTTTCTTT

d_call: NA
j_call: TRBJ2-1
clone_size: NA
v_call: TRBV5-5
cdr3_aa: CASSLYQATYNEQFF
cdr3_nt: TGTGCCAGCAGCTTATACCAGGCTACCTACAATGAGCAGTTCTTC

d_call: TRBD2
j_call: TRBJ2-4
clone_size: NA
v_call: TRBV29-1
cdr3_aa: CSVNLAGAKNIQYF
cdr3_nt: TGCAGCGTTAATCTAGCGGGGGCCAAAAACATTCAGTACTTC

d_call: TRBD2
j_call: TRBJ2-2
clone_size: NA
v_call: TRBV4-1
cdr3_aa: CASSQRTSGRAIGGELFF
cdr3_nt: TGCGCCAGCAGCCAGCGGACTAGCGGGAGGGCCATAGGCGGGGAGCTGTTTTTT

d_call: NA
j_call: TRBJ2-7
clone_size: NA
v_call: TRBV27
cdr3_aa: CASSLGTGRAYEQYF
cdr3_nt: TGTGCCAGCAGTTTAGGTACAGGACGGGCCTACGAGCAGTACTTC

d_call: NA
j_call: TRBJ2-7
clone_size: NA
v_call: TRBV29-1
cdr3_aa: CSATGTRSYEQYF
cdr3_nt: TGCAGCGCAACCGGGACACGGTCCTACGAGCAGTACTTC

d_call: TRBD1
j_call: TRBJ1-1
clone_size: NA
v_call: TRBV7-9
cdr3_aa: CASWQGAGTEAFF
cdr3_nt: TGTGCCAGCTGGCAGGGGGCCGGCACTGAAGCTTTCTTT

d_call: TRBD2
j_call: TRBJ2-1
clone_size: once
v_call: TRBV5-1
cdr3_aa: CASSLPGGGNNEQFF
cdr3_nt: TGCGCCAGCAGCTTGCCGGGAGGAGGAAACAATGAGCAGTTCTTC

d_call: NA
j_call: TRBJ1-4
clone_size: NA
v_call: TRBV30
cdr3_aa: CAWSVQGPWGQGTTNEKLFF
cdr3_nt: TGTGCCTGGAGTGTACAGGGACCGTGGGGCCAAGGGACAACTAATGAAAAACTGTTTTTT

d_call: NA
j_call: TRBJ1-1
clone_size: NA
v_call: TRBV15
cdr3_aa: CATSRARVGTEAFF
cdr3_nt: TGTGCCACCAGCAGAGCGCGGGTTGGCACTGAAGCTTTCTTT

d_call: NA
j_call: TRBJ2-1
clone_size: NA
v_call: TRBV5-8
cdr3_aa: CASSRSVAYNEQFF
cdr3_nt: TGTGCCAGCAGCCGCTCGGTGGCCTACAATGAGCAGTTCTTC

d_call: NA
j_call: TRBJ1-1
clone_size: NA
v_call: TRBV2
cdr3_aa: CASTSEGTNTEAFF
cdr3_nt: TGTGCCAGCACCTCTGAGGGTACGAACACTGAAGCTTTCTTT

d_call: NA
j_call: TRBJ2-7
clone_size: NA
v_call: TRBV2
cdr3_aa: CASRKGQNYEQYF
cdr3_nt: TGTGCCAGCAGGAAAGGACAGAACTACGAGCAGTACTTC

d_call: TRBD2
j_call: TRBJ2-7
clone_size: NA
v_call: TRBV2
cdr3_aa: CASSDSGTSYREQYF
cdr3_nt: TGTGCCAGCAGCGACTCCGGGACTAGTTACCGCGAGCAGTACTTC

d_call: TRBD1
j_call: TRBJ1-1
clone_size: few
v_call: TRBV4-1
cdr3_aa: CASSRNQGALDTEAFF
cdr3_nt: TGCGCCAGCAGCCGTAATCAGGGGGCGTTGGACACTGAAGCTTTCTTT

d_call: NA
j_call: TRBJ1-1
clone_size: few
v_call: TRBV7-9
cdr3_aa: CASSLFTAHTEAFF
cdr3_nt: TGTGCCAGCAGCTTATTCACTGCTCACACTGAAGCTTTCTTT

d_call: NA
j_call: TRBJ1-1
clone_size: once
v_call: TRBV5-8
cdr3_aa: CASSLAGGGWTEAFF
cdr3_nt: TGTGCCAGCAGCTTGGCCGGGGGTGGGTGGACTGAAGCTTTCTTT

d_call: TRBD1
j_call: TRBJ2-7
clone_size: NA
v_call: TRBV5-4
cdr3_aa: CASSSRGQAAEQYF
cdr3_nt: TGTGCCAGCAGCAGTCGGGGACAGGCCGCCGAGCAGTACTTC

d_call: TRBD1
j_call: TRBJ1-3
clone_size: NA
v_call: TRBV5-4
cdr3_aa: CASSLGQGAGRNTIYF
cdr3_nt: TGTGCCAGCAGCTTGGGACAGGGGGCGGGTAGAAACACCATATATTTT

d_call: NA
j_call: TRBJ1-3
clone_size: NA
v_call: TRBV2
cdr3_aa: CASSGQSFSGNTIYF
cdr3_nt: TGTGCCAGCAGTGGGCAGTCCTTCTCTGGAAACACCATATATTTT

d_call: TRBD1
j_call: TRBJ1-2
clone_size: NA
v_call: TRBV5-1
cdr3_aa: CASSPGQGRNYGYTF
cdr3_nt: TGCGCCAGCAGCCCTGGACAGGGTAGGAACTATGGCTACACCTTC

d_call: NA
j_call: TRBJ1-1
clone_size: NA
v_call: TRBV6-5
cdr3_aa: CASSYQGKNTEAFF
cdr3_nt: TGTGCCAGCAGCTATCAGGGGAAGAACACTGAAGCTTTCTTT

d_call: NA
j_call: TRBJ2-1
clone_size: once
v_call: TRBV19
cdr3_aa: CASSLQVLATSNNEQFF
cdr3_nt: TGTGCCAGTAGTTTACAGGTCTTGGCGACATCGAACAATGAGCAGTTCTTC

d_call: NA
j_call: TRBJ2-7
clone_size: NA
v_call: TRBV28
cdr3_aa: CASSLLQLGEDYEQYF
cdr3_nt: TGTGCCAGCAGTTTATTACAACTGGGAGAGGACTACGAGCAGTACTTC

d_call: TRBD1
j_call: TRBJ2-2
clone_size: NA
v_call: TRBV29-1
cdr3_aa: CSVVRTGRGTGELFF
cdr3_nt: TGCAGCGTTGTCAGGACAGGGAGAGGAACCGGGGAGCTGTTTTTT

d_call: NA
j_call: TRBJ2-2
clone_size: NA
v_call: TRBV6-5
cdr3_aa: CASIQLSTGELFF
cdr3_nt: TGTGCCAGCATTCAACTCTCCACCGGGGAGCTGTTTTTT

d_call: TRBD2
j_call: TRBJ2-7
clone_size: NA
v_call: TRBV27
cdr3_aa: CASSLSVWGGGRASEQYF
cdr3_nt: TGTGCCAGCAGTTTATCGGTATGGGGAGGCGGGAGGGCCAGCGAGCAGTACTTC

d_call: NA
j_call: TRBJ1-4
clone_size: NA
v_call: TRBV30
cdr3_aa: CAWSSRGTAQKVRLFF
cdr3_nt: TGTGCCTGGAGTTCTCGGGGGACCGCTCAAAAAGTAAGGCTGTTTTTT

d_call: TRBD1
j_call: TRBJ2-7
clone_size: NA
v_call: TRBV4-1
cdr3_aa: CASSAGQGAVEQYF
cdr3_nt: TGCGCCAGCAGCGCCGGACAGGGGGCGGTCGAGCAGTACTTC

d_call: NA
j_call: TRBJ1-2
clone_size: NA
v_call: TRBV7-9
cdr3_aa: CASSSLRVGGYTF
cdr3_nt: TGTGCCAGCAGCTCGCTCAGGGTGGGTGGCTACACCTTC

d_call: TRBD2
j_call: TRBJ2-7
clone_size: NA
v_call: TRBV5-6
cdr3_aa: CASSLELAGAREQYF
cdr3_nt: TGTGCCAGCAGCTTGGAACTAGCGGGAGCTCGGGAGCAGTACTTC

d_call: NA
j_call: TRBJ2-3
clone_size: NA
v_call: TRBV15
cdr3_aa: CATTPVGALADTQYF
cdr3_nt: TGTGCCACCACCCCGGTGGGGGCCTTGGCAGATACGCAGTATTTT

d_call: TRBD2
j_call: TRBJ2-5
clone_size: NA
v_call: TRBV10-3
cdr3_aa: CAISGGVRETQYF
cdr3_nt: TGTGCCATCAGCGGGGGGGTGAGAGAGACCCAGTACTTC

d_call: NA
j_call: TRBJ1-2
clone_size: NA
v_call: TRBV6-9
cdr3_aa: CASTQPARQEYGYTF
cdr3_nt: TGTGCCAGCACCCAACCGGCGAGACAGGAATATGGCTACACCTTC

d_call: TRBD1
j_call: TRBJ1-6
clone_size: NA
v_call: TRBV30
cdr3_aa: CAWSVRGQGSPPLHF
cdr3_nt: TGTGCCTGGAGTGTAAGGGGACAGGGGAGCCCCCCCCTCCACTTT

d_call: TRBD1
j_call: TRBJ1-2
clone_size: NA
v_call: TRBV19
cdr3_aa: CASSIGTGQGYTF
cdr3_nt: TGTGCCAGTAGTATAGGGACAGGGCAAGGCTACACCTTC

d_call: TRBD1
j_call: TRBJ1-2
clone_size: NA
v_call: TRBV30
cdr3_aa: CAWSVNRGSGYTF
cdr3_nt: TGTGCCTGGAGTGTTAACAGGGGGAGCGGCTACACCTTC